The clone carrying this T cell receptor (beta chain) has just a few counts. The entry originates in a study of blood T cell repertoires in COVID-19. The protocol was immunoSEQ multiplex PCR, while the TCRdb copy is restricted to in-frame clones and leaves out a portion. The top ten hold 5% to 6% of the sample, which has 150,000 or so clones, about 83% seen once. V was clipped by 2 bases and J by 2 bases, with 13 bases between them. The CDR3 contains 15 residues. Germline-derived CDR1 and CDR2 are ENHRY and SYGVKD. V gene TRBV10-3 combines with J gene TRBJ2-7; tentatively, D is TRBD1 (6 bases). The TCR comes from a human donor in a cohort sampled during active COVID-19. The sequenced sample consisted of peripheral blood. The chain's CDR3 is CAISENSRGTYEQYF. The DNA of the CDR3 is TGTGCCATCAGTGAGAATTCCAGGGGAACCTACGAGCAGTACTTC.